This T cell receptor (beta chain) was retrieved from a study of CD8 T cells in Susac syndrome. Included as multiple sclerosis controls were treatment-naive patients who had stable or active relapsing-remitting disease. The CD8+ and CD4+ T cells were negatively isolated, with the TEMRA cells enriched by FACS. When the RNA was reverse transcribed, random hexamers were used with an input of about 0.5 to 1 ug. Amplification of TCR beta CDR3 spanned 54 Vbeta and 13 Jbeta via immunoSEQ multiplex PCR. In TCRdb, the immunoSEQ multiplex PCR reads were re-called with MiXCR into one record per CDR3 protein. The data contain about 280,000 distinct CDR3 sequences, around 83% of them singletons. Sequencing used CD8+ T cells from PBMCs. This TCR was sampled from a human donor with multiple sclerosis.

The CDR3 spells CASSNRENYGYTF. The CDR3 bases are TGCGCCAGCAGCAACAGAGAAAACTATGGCTACACCTTC. This chain connects TRBV5-1 to TRBJ1-2, with D unresolved. Between the trimmed V and J ends, which lost 4 bases and 2 bases, there was a span of 9 bases. The germline V gene has CDR1 SGHRS and CDR2 YFSETQ. This CDR3 region has 13 residues.